The TCR beta chain under discussion was sequenced for a study of spatial heterogeneity in lung cancer. Study-level background: In raw reads, more than 8.5 appearances on average were recorded for each unique TCR and UMI combination.

Study conclusions and caveats: At tumor resection, ubiquitous expanded TCRs were detected in blood more often than later.

This sample's time point: sample taken at primary tumor resection. Extraction of whole RNA from tumor, nontumor lung or frozen PBMC preceded unsorted sequencing. The donor population consisted of under 75 patients with untreated, early-stage non-small cell lung cancer. Germline CDR1 reads ENHRY; CDR2 reads SYGVKD. This CDR3 comprises 15 residues. Trimming took off 6 bases at V and 1 base at J, with 15 bases between the two ends. MiXCR, applied by TCRdb to the 5' RACE reads, yields one record per CDR3 protein. This repertoire shows roughly 80,000 distinct CDR3 sequences, about 12% found once; its top ten account for roughly 4.5%. This clonotype was detected only a few times. The antigen remains unidentified.

This chain joins TRBV10-3 and TRBJ1-1; the D gene is possibly TRBD1 (5 bases). The sample was PBMCs, taken at surgery. This receptor was identified in a male donor with early-stage non-small cell lung cancer. CDR3 loop: CAISPQVLTNTEAFF. The CDR3 DNA sequence: TGTGCCATCAGCCCACAGGTTCTTACGAACACTGAAGCTTTCTTT.